This T cell receptor beta chain came from a study of blood T cell repertoires in COVID-19. In the case of this clone: This sample includes further DNA sequences coding for the same CDR3.

Original analysis: Counts of nucleated cells, estimated from reference gene primer amplification, were obtained. Only in-frame clones appear in the TCRdb table, and some are missing; sequencing was by immunoSEQ multiplex PCR. V, J and clone size are those of that table, while D and trimming were read from the DNA. The sample yields fewer than 350,000 clones, about nine tenths seen once. Allocation to cohorts depended on clinical history reported by the participants. The source of this sequence is a woman in her thirties or forties with acute COVID-19. Sequencing input: PBMCs or T cells enriched from blood (not recorded which).

CDR3 residues: CATSDSYGYTF. The CDR3 DNA reads TGTGCCACCAGTGACAGCTATGGCTACACCTTC. The rearrangement links TRBV24-1 to TRBJ1-2; no clear D gene. This CDR3 comprises 11 residues. CDR1 KGHDR and CDR2 SFDVKD come from the germline V gene. The V and J ends lost 4 bases and 4 bases respectively, with 3 bases between them.